This T cell receptor (beta chain) was found in a study of response to subunit inactivated influenza vaccine. Whole-study findings and limits: The authors offered the suggestion that each seasonal influenza vaccination recruits few new T cells.

Each CDR3 protein is one row after TCRdb ran MiXCR on the RT-PCR reads. This sample carries 500,000 to 600,000 distinct CDR3 sequences, roughly 15% of them seen once, and the ten largest clones take over 8.5%. The length of the CDR3 is 16 residues. Losses at the gene ends were 4 bases for V and 7 bases for J; bases not matched to a gene: 8. Germline V CDR1 and CDR2: SGHRS, YFSETQ. This clonotype was seen many times. Its target is unknown. The input for sequencing was PBMCs from blood, taken approximately 12 days after vaccination. The chain has TRBV5-1 and TRBJ2-1, with TRBD2 identical over 13 bases. The TCR originated in a man aged 50 to 60 who received an inactivated influenza vaccine. In nucleotides, the CDR3 is TGCGCCAGCAGCCAAGAAACGACTAGCGGGAGGAATGAGCAGTTCTTC. This gives the protein CASSQETTSGRNEQFF.